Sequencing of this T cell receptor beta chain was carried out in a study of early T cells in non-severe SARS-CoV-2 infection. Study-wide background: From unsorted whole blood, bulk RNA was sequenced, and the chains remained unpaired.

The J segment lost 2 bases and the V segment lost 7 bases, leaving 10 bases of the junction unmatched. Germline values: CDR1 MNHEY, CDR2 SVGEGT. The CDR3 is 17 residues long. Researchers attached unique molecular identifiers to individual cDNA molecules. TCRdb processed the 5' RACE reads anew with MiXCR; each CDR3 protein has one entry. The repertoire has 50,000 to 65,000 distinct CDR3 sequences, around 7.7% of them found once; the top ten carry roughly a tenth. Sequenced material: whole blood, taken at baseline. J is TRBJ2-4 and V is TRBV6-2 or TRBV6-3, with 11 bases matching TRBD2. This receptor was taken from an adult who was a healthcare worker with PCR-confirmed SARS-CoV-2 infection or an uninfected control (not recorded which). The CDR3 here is CASTVTSGSGPKNIQYF. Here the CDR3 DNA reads TGTGCCAGCACCGTTACTAGCGGGAGCGGGCCCAAAAACATTCAGTACTTC.